This T cell receptor (beta chain) derives from a study of shared clonotypes between healthy human individuals. As to this clone: Its target is not known.

Per the germline V gene, CDR1 is SEHNR and CDR2 is FQNEAQ (reference sequence). Deletions cut 5 bases from V and 0 bases from J, with 13 bases between. The CDR3 has 15 residues. Study conclusions and caveats: Generation probabilities of non-shared clonotypes were lower (relative to those shared by all four donors).

CD45RO-negative CD8 cells positively selected for CCR7 made up the naive population, which excluded terminally differentiated effector memory CD45RA+ cells. The DNA input per sorted-subset replicate PCR was about 0.2 ug, corresponding to some 30,000 T cell genomes. Assay used: immunoSEQ multiplex PCR; TCRdb lists only in-frame clones, some missing. Seen here are fewer than 800,000 clones, under 95% observed once, and the top ten hold more than 20%. Input material: naive CD8+ T cells sorted from blood. This sequence was found in a young man in good health. The chain joins TRBV7-9 to TRBJ2-5; D remains unclear. CDR3 sequence reads: CASSPGDAYQETQYF. The CDR3 coding sequence is TGTGCCAGCAGCCCAGGCGACGCGTACCAAGAGACCCAGTACTTC.